The 16 T cell receptor beta chains in this list originate from one sample, sequenced in a study of post-analysis software for immune sequencing data. Unique molecular identifiers tagged the TCR beta cDNA libraries. Each CDR3 protein is one row after TCRdb ran MiXCR on the PCR reads. The sample has roughly 400,000 distinct CDR3 sequences; 39% are singletons. Study outcomes and limitations: When patients were compared with controls, about 5 TRBV segments were more frequent, TRBV5-6, TRBV5-1 and TRBV20-1 among them.

Antigens of these TCRs are unknown. The material sequenced was blood. Receptors originate from a girl aged 2 to 9 with multiple sclerosis.

The gene calls are TRBV10-3 and TRBJ2-5, with 8 bases fitting TRBD1. Judging by the DNA end, TRBJ2-7 fits better; the J call may be wrong. The CDR3 runs to 14 residues. Per germline, CDR1 ENHRY and CDR2 SYGVKD. The CDR3 sequence is CAISELGDRYEQYF. CDR3 in DNA: TGTGCCATCAGTGAATTGGGGGACAGGTACGAGCAGTACTTC.

The V and J genes are TRBV3-1 and TRBJ2-5, with D uncertain. V shed 4 bases and J shed 2 bases, with 11 bases lying between them. CDR1 LGHDT and CDR2 YNNKEL come from the germline V gene (reference sequence). The CDR3 is made up of 14 amino acids. CDR3 region: CASSPVLGQETQYF. As DNA, the CDR3 is TGTGCCAGCAGCCCAGTGTTGGGACAAGAGACCCAGTACTTC.

This clonotype has just a few counts. CDR3 in DNA: TGTGCCAGCAGCAAGAGGAGCTCCTACAATGAGCAGTTCTTC. It yields the protein CASSKRSSYNEQFF. The chain links TRBV25-1 to TRBJ2-1; D is undetermined. V gave up 6 bases and J gave up 0 bases, with 9 bases separating them. CDR3 length equals 14 residues. Germline CDR1 is MGHDK and CDR2 is SYGVNS.

This clonotype was found a few times. The gene calls are TRBV20-1 and TRBJ2-2, with D maybe TRBD2 (7 bases). With 6 bases removed from V and 0 bases from J, the gap between germline ends came to 11 bases. Looked up from germline, CDR1 is DFQATT and CDR2 is SNEGSKA (reference sequence). The CDR3 extends over 14 amino acids. The CDR3 DNA reads TGCAGTGCCCCGGGGGGCCCGAACACCGGGGAGCTGTTTTTT. This codes for CSAPGGPNTGELFF.

The chain links TRBV6-2 or TRBV6-3 to TRBJ2-7, with unresolved D. CDR1 and CDR2 from the germline V gene are MNHEY and SVGEGT. V shed 2 bases and J shed 0 bases, with 11 bases lying between them. The CDR3 is 15 amino acids. DNA of the CDR3: TGTGCCAGCAGTTACCCGGACGGAGCCTCCTACGAGCAGTACTTC. Translating it yields CASSYPDGASYEQYF.

The table lists this clonotype with a few counts. The rearrangement links TRBV6-5 to TRBJ1-6, with unresolved D. Germline-derived CDR1 and CDR2 are MNHEY and SVGAGI. The V end was cut by 8 bases, the J end by 5 bases, with 7 bases between. CDR3 length equals 12 residues. CDR3 residues: CASRRDNSPLHF. The DNA for the CDR3 is TGTGCCAGCCGAAGGGATAATTCACCCCTCCACTTT.

This clonotype was counted at least ten times. CDR3: CASSLNAGTNHNEQFF. CDR3 in DNA: TGTGCCAGCAGCTTAAACGCCGGGACGAACCACAATGAGCAGTTCTTC. The rearrangement links TRBV7-3 to TRBJ2-1; either TRBD1 or TRBD2 may supply D (5 bases each). Per the germline V gene, CDR1 is SGHTA and CDR2 is FQGTGA. The CDR3 totals 16 residues. Trimming stripped 1 base from V and 5 bases from J, with 15 bases between.

The chain couples TRBV4-1 to TRBJ2-5; 8 nucleotides match TRBD2. V lost 2 bases and J lost 2; bases outside the gene matches: 10. This CDR3 comprises 17 residues. Germline CDR1 and CDR2: MGHRA and YSYEKL. As DNA, the CDR3 is TGCGCCAGCAGCCAACGCGGGCGGGGGGTCCAGCAAGAGACCCAGTACTTC. It codes for CASSQRGRGVQQETQYF.

Regarding this clonotype: A read error may produce the germline difference seen at one junction end. This chain joins TRBV12-3 or TRBV12-4 and TRBJ2-4; TRBD1 matches 8 bases. The CDR3 sequence is 14 residues long. The CDR3 loop is CAGRLTGGKNIQYF. CDR3 in DNA: TGTGCCGGCAGACTAACAGGGGGCAAAAACATTCAGTACTTC.

The chain combines TRBV9 with TRBJ1-1; TRBD1 might be the D (5 bases). Germline CDR1 is SGDLS and CDR2 is YYNGEE. This CDR3 spans 17 amino acids. Trimming stripped 0 bases from V and 4 bases from J, with 19 bases between. CDR3: CASSVGDQGRSLTEAFF. The CDR3 region has the DNA TGTGCCAGCAGCGTAGGAGACCAGGGACGGAGCCTCACTGAAGCTTTCTTT.

This clonotype was picked up a small number of times. The rearrangement links TRBV3-1 to TRBJ1-5, with D possibly matching TRBD1 (5 bases). V was clipped by 3 bases and J by 1 base, with 13 bases between them. Germline CDR1 is LGHDT and CDR2 is YNNKEL (reference sequence). The CDR3 runs 16 residues. CDR3: CASSHRGKGSNQPQHF. The DNA of the CDR3 is TGTGCCAGCAGCCATCGGGGGAAGGGAAGCAATCAGCCCCAGCATTTT.

This clonotype occurred once. CDR3 in DNA: TGCAGTGCTAGAGATCCGGCGAGGACCGGGACAGTTAACTATGGCTACACCTTC. Protein product: CSARDPARTGTVNYGYTF. J is TRBJ1-2 and V is TRBV20-1; 7 bases align to TRBD1. Unmatched junction bases numbered 14, after V lost 0 bases and J lost 1 base. Germline CDR1 DFQATT, CDR2 SNEGSKA (reference sequence). The CDR3 has 18 residues.

The V and J genes are TRBV19 and TRBJ2-1, with D possibly matching TRBD2 (6 bases). V lost 3 bases and J 5 bases, leaving 14 bases between the germline ends. The CDR3 spans 15 residues. Per germline, CDR1 LNHDA and CDR2 SQIVND (reference sequence). As DNA, the CDR3 is TGTGCCAGTAGTATTCATTTAGGAGGGGACAATGAGCAGTTCTTC. It encodes CASSIHLGGDNEQFF.

This clonotype was observed a handful of times. The chain recombines TRBV27 with TRBJ1-2, with 8 positions matching TRBD1. CDR1 and CDR2 (germline): MNHEY, SMNVEV (reference sequence). This CDR3 region has 15 residues. V was pared by 9 bases and J by 4 bases, with 13 bases of the junction left unmatched. CDR3 nucleotides: TGTGCCAGTTGGAGACCGGGACAGGAGATCTATGGCTACACCTTC. This sequence encodes CASWRPGQEIYGYTF.

The CDR3 DNA reads as TGCAGCGCTAAAGGACAGTCGAACACTGAAGCTTTCTTT. It encodes CSAKGQSNTEAFF. The V call is TRBV29-1, the J call TRBJ1-1; tentatively, D is TRBD1 (6 bases). From germline, CDR1 is SQVTM and CDR2 ANQGSEA. The V end was cut by 7 bases, the J end by 1 base, with 13 bases between. The CDR3 contains 13 residues.

The sample holds a few counts of this clonotype. The chain has TRBV29-1 and TRBJ1-2; D gene unclear. The germline CDR1 and CDR2 sequences are SQVTM and ANQGSEA. Trimming took 4 bases from V and 2 from J, leaving 11 bases between them. The CDR3 contains 13 residues. The CDR3 DNA is TGCAGCGTTGTGGGGATCCAGAACTATGGCTACACCTTC. Translated, it gives CSVVGIQNYGYTF.